The 23 T cell receptor beta chains reported below all come from one sample, sequenced in a study of graft-versus-host responses after intestinal transplantation. The antigens for these receptors are not known. Using immunoSEQ multiplex PCR, the repertoire was profiled, and TCRdb retains in-frame clones only, with some absent. The sample lists 90,000 to 120,000 clones; over 80% were seen once. The sample in question was unstimulated CD4+ T cells sorted from spleen or lymph node cells, obtained before transplant. The receptors were gathered from a human donor who was the organ donor for an intestinal transplant.

The chain couples TRBV11-3 to TRBJ2-5; 9 nucleotides agree with TRBD1. V shed 7 bases and J 4 bases; nucleotides not matched to a gene: 10. The germline gives CDR1 SGHNT, CDR2 YENEEA. The CDR3 sequence is 15 residues long. In DNA form, the CDR3 reads TGTGCCAGCAACCGCCGGACAGGGGCGGGAGAGACCCAGTACTTC. Translation: CASNRRTGAGETQYF.

J is TRBJ2-7 and V is TRBV5-1; D may be TRBD1 (6 bases). Germline V lookup: CDR1 SGHRS, CDR2 YFSETQ. The CDR3 totals 14 residues. V was trimmed by 0 bases and J by 2 bases, leaving 9 bases between them. In DNA form, the CDR3 reads TGCGCCAGCAGCTTGGCCACAGGGACCTACGAGCAGTACTTC. This gives the protein CASSLATGTYEQYF. Looking up the rest from reference TRBV5-1 and TRBJ2-7 gives the full variable domain: KAGVTQTPRYLIKTRGQQVTLSCSPISGHRSVSWYQQTPGQGLQFLFEYFSETQRNKGNFPGRFSGRQFSNSRSEMNVSTLELGDSALYLCASSLATGTYEQYFGPGTRLTVT.

This chain connects TRBV5-5 to TRBJ1-4; TRBD1 agrees at 7 bases. Trimming at V came to 4 bases and at J to 3 bases, leaving 3 bases not matched to a gene. The CDR3 has 14 amino acids. CDR1 and CDR2 (germline): SGHKS, YYEKEE (reference sequence). The DNA of the CDR3 is TGTGCCAGCAGCACGGGACAGCCTAATGAAAAACTGTTTTTT. Translating gives CASSTGQPNEKLFF.

The chain is built from TRBV18 and TRBJ2-1; a possible D gene is TRBD2 (6 bases). The CDR3 loop spans 15 amino acids. CDR1 KGHSH and CDR2 LQKENI come from the germline V gene. The V gene lost 1 base and the J gene lost 1 base, with 8 bases spanning the gap. The CDR3 DNA is TGTGCCAGCTCACCACTAGCGGATTCCTACAATGAGCAGTTCTTC. It encodes CASSPLADSYNEQFF.

The chain employs TRBV6-6 and TRBJ2-7, with 10 bases identical to TRBD1. The CDR3 runs to 15 residues. Germline CDR1 reads MNHNY; CDR2 reads SVGAGI (reference sequence). Germline trimming cut 2 bases from V and 6 bases from J; bases unmatched to any gene: 7. The CDR3 DNA sequence: TGTGCCAGCAGTTACGGGGGGACAGGGGATAGCGAGCAGTACTTC. Encoded protein: CASSYGGTGDSEQYF.

The rearrangement links TRBV19 to TRBJ2-5; weak D call: TRBD2 (6 bases). V was shortened by 3 bases and J by 5 bases, with 10 bases between the two germline ends. In germline, CDR1 is LNHDA, CDR2 SQIVND (reference sequence). The CDR3 extends over 13 amino acids. CDR3 bases: TGTGCCAGTAGTATTCCAGGGAGGGAGACCCAGTACTTC. It is translated as CASSIPGRETQYF.

Remarks on this clone: Its ends do not fully match the called genes, so a read error is possible. V gene TRBV30 combines with J gene TRBJ2-7; TRBD2 might be the D (7 bases). Germline V gene sequence: CDR1 GTSNPN, CDR2 SVGIG (reference sequence). The length of the CDR3 is 13 residues. The CDR3 region is CAWSVRGGPVRSF. The CDR3 region has the DNA TGTGCCTGGAGTGTAAGGGGGGGGCCCGTAAGGAGCTTC.

V is TRBV30 and J is TRBJ2-6; D not certain. Germline V lookup: CDR1 GTSNPN, CDR2 SVGIG (reference sequence). This CDR3 has 14 amino acids. CDR3 sequence reads: CAGPASSGANVLTF. The DNA of the CDR3 is TGTGCTGGGCCTGCCAGCTCTGGGGCCAACGTCCTGACTTTC.

The J gene is TRBJ2-7, the V gene TRBV7-2, with D unresolved. The germline V gene encodes CDR1 SGHTA and CDR2 FQGNSA. The CDR3 consists of 12 residues. V dropped 3 bases and J dropped 3 bases, with 6 bases sitting between them. This CDR3 reads CASSFIGYEQYF. The DNA for the CDR3 is TGTGCCAGCAGCTTCATAGGCTACGAGCAGTACTTC.

This clone has only a few counts. V usage is TRBV28 and J usage is TRBJ2-1; TRBD1 or TRBD2 may be the D gene (6 bases each). The CDR3 is 14 amino acids. Trimming left V 4 bases short and J 6 bases short, with 13 bases between. Germline CDR1 MDHEN, CDR2 SYDVKM. CDR3 protein: CASSYHRGVNEQFF. The CDR3 DNA reads TGTGCCAGCAGTTACCATAGGGGGGTCAATGAGCAGTTCTTC. The variable domain in full, with the rest retrieved from reference TRBV28 and TRBJ2-1, is DVKVTQSSRYLVKRTGEKVFLECVQDMDHENMFWYRQDPGLGLRLIYFSYDVKMKEKGDIPEGYSVSREKKERFSLILESASTNQTSMYLCASSYHRGVNEQFFGPGTRLTVL.

The chain combines TRBV5-6 with TRBJ1-1, with 8 bases that match TRBD1. CDR3 length equals 13 residues. Germline V gene data show CDR1 as SGHDT and CDR2 as YYEEEE. With 2 bases clipped from V and 10 bases from J, the junction kept 7 bases outside the gene matches. This chain's CDR3 is CASSFGTGAIAFF. The CDR3 DNA is TGTGCCAGCAGCTTTGGGACAGGAGCCATAGCTTTCTTT.

The rearrangement joins TRBV5-6 to TRBJ2-5; TRBD1 matches 7 bases. Germline values: CDR1 SGHDT, CDR2 YYEEEE. The CDR3 contains 13 residues. The V segment lost 3 bases and the J segment 7 bases; nucleotides outside the gene matches: 6. CDR3: CASSWDSSGTQYF. The CDR3 region has the DNA TGTGCCAGCAGCTGGGACAGCTCAGGGACCCAGTACTTC. Variable domain in full (rest from reference TRBV5-6 and TRBJ2-5): DAGVTQSPTHLIKTRGQQVTLRCSPKSGHDTVSWYQQALGQGPQFIFQYYEEEERQRGNFPDRFSGHQFPNYSSELNVNALLLGDSALYLCASSWDSSGTQYFGPGTRLLVL.

The chain is built from TRBV15 and TRBJ1-2, with 10 bases that match TRBD1. The V segment lost 3 bases and the J segment 7 bases; nucleotides outside the gene matches: 8. Germline CDR1 reads LNHNV; CDR2 reads YYDKDF (reference sequence). This CDR3 spans 15 amino acids. CDR3 sequence (DNA): TGTGCCACCAGCAGCGAAAAGACAGGGGGCGTTGGCTACACCTTC. Its translation: CATSSEKTGGVGYTF.

CDR3 DNA sequence: TGTGCCAGCAGCTGGGGACAGGGGCTGTTTTTT. Translating gives CASSWGQGLFF. The chain uses TRBV7-9 and TRBJ2-2, with 9 nucleotides matching TRBD1. This CDR3 is 11 amino acids long. Germline V lookup: CDR1 SEHNR, CDR2 FQNEAQ (reference sequence). With 4 bases clipped from V and 13 bases from J, the junction kept 1 base outside the gene matches.

The chain carries TRBV27 and TRBJ2-7; D call uncertain. V gave up 4 bases and J gave up 2 bases, with 12 bases separating them. CDR3 size: 14 residues. In germline, CDR1 is MNHEY, CDR2 SMNVEV (reference sequence). The CDR3 region has the DNA TGTGCCAGCAGTTCCGCCTCTGCCGCCTACGAGCAGTACTTC. As protein: CASSSASAAYEQYF.

CDR3 amino acids: CASSIAGRSSYEQYF. CDR3 in DNA: TGTGCCAGTAGTATAGCGGGCAGGAGCTCCTACGAGCAGTACTTC. The chain couples TRBV19 to TRBJ2-5; D remains ambiguous. The J call may be incorrect, as the DNA end agrees better with TRBJ2-7. The CDR3 loop spans 15 amino acids. Germline CDR1 is LNHDA and CDR2 is SQIVND (reference sequence).

Relative to its sample, this clone is medium-sized (0.01 to 0.1%). The rearrangement links TRBV2 to TRBJ1-6; 10 nucleotides agree with TRBD1. From germline, CDR1 is SNHLY and CDR2 FYNNEI. The ends lost 4 bases at V and 5 bases at J; junction bases unmatched: 5. The CDR3 sequence is 16 residues long. This chain's CDR3 is CASSVRGTGDNSPLHF. The CDR3 region has the DNA TGTGCCAGCAGTGTACGGGGGACAGGGGATAATTCACCCCTCCACTTT.

The gene calls are TRBV27 and TRBJ1-6, with D possibly matching TRBD1 (6 bases). The germline V and J ends were trimmed by 3 bases and 8 bases, with 11 bases remaining between them. CDR1 and CDR2 (germline): MNHEY, SMNVEV (reference sequence). This CDR3 is built from 14 residues. CDR3 protein: CASSLQGTHSPLHF. In DNA form, the CDR3 reads TGTGCCAGCAGTTTGCAGGGGACGCATTCACCCCTCCACTTT.

This chain connects TRBV5-1 to TRBJ1-1; D gene unclear. Looked up from germline, CDR1 is SGHRS and CDR2 is YFSETQ. CDR3 size: 13 residues. V shed 0 bases and J shed 0 bases, with 3 bases lying between them. The CDR3 reads CASSLVVNTEAFF. The DNA for the CDR3 is TGCGCCAGCAGCTTGGTGGTGAACACTGAAGCTTTCTTT.

This chain joins TRBV5-4 and TRBJ1-2, with D perhaps matching TRBD1 (5 bases). There are 13 residues in the CDR3. Trimming left V 1 base short and J 2 bases short, with 6 bases between. Germline CDR1 is SGHNT and CDR2 is YYREEE (reference sequence). The CDR3 is CASSLPGNYGYTF. CDR3 DNA sequence: TGTGCCAGCAGCTTGCCAGGGAACTATGGCTACACCTTC.

The rearrangement uses TRBV29-1 and TRBJ1-1; D is unclear. V shed 4 bases and J shed 3 bases, with 12 bases lying between them. The CDR3 length is 13 residues. Germline V gene lookup returns CDR1 SQVTM and CDR2 ANQGSEA. Written as DNA, the CDR3 is TGCAGCGTTGGAGCGCGCCAGTACACTGAAGCTTTCTTT. Protein: CSVGARQYTEAFF.

The chain joins TRBV7-9 to TRBJ1-1; no clear D. The V end was cut by 2 bases, the J end by 4 bases, with 11 bases between. CDR3 length equals 14 residues. The germline CDR1 and CDR2 sequences are SEHNR and FQNEAQ (reference sequence). CDR3 amino acids: CASSLQGRSTEAFF. For the CDR3, the DNA is TGTGCCAGCAGCTTACAAGGACGAAGCACTGAAGCTTTCTTT.

J is TRBJ1-4 and V is TRBV5-1, with D possibly TRBD1 on 5 matching bases. The ends were cut back, 2 bases at V and 4 bases at J, with 12 bases in the middle. The germline V gene encodes CDR1 SGHRS and CDR2 YFSETQ. The CDR3 length is 15 residues. The CDR3 nucleotides read TGCGCCAGCAGCTTAATGGGGGTGAATAATGAAAAACTGTTTTTT. It codes for CASSLMGVNNEKLFF. The full variable domain, with the rest looked up from reference TRBV5-1 and TRBJ1-4, is KAGVTQTPRYLIKTRGQQVTLSCSPISGHRSVSWYQQTPGQGLQFLFEYFSETQRNKGNFPGRFSGRQFSNSRSEMNVSTLELGDSALYLCASSLMGVNNEKLFFGSGTQLSVL.